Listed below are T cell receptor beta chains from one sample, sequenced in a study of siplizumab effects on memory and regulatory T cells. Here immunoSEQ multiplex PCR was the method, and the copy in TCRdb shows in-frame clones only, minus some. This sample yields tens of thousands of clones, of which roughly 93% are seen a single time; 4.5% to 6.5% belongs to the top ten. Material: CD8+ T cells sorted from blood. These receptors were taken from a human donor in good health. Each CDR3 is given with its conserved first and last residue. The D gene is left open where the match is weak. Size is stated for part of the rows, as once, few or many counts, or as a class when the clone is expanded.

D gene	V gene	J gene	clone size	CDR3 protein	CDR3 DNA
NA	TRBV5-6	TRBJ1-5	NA	CASSLSVGLQPQHF	TGTGCCAGCAGCTTGTCGGTAGGGCTCCAGCCCCAGCATTTT
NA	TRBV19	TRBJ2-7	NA	CASSPSLEQYF	TGTGCCAGTAGTCCCAGTCTGGAGCAGTACTTC
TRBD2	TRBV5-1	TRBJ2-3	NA	CASTLAGVTDTQYF	TGCGCCAGCACCCTTGCGGGGGTTACAGATACGCAGTATTTT
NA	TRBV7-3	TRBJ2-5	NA	CASRLSETQYF	TGTGCCAGCAGACTCTCGGAGACCCAGTACTTC
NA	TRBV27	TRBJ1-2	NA	CASGGRPSYGYTF	TGTGCCAGCGGAGGCAGACCGTCCTATGGCTACACCTTC
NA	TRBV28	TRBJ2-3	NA	CASSWTASTDTQYF	TGTGCCAGCAGTTGGACAGCTAGCACAGATACGCAGTATTTT
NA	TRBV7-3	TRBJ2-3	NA	CASSLSGGPPITDTQYF	TGTGCCAGCAGCTTAAGTGGGGGCCCCCCAATCACAGATACGCAGTATTTT
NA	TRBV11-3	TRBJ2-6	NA	CASSLVGGSGANVLTF	TGTGCCAGCAGCTTAGTAGGCGGCTCTGGGGCCAACGTCCTGACTTTC
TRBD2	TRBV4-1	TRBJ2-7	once	CASSQEAGGSEQYF	TGCGCCAGCAGCCAAGAGGCGGGGGGCTCAGAGCAGTACTTC
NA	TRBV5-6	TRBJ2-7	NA	CASSLGNYEQYF	TGTGCCAGCAGCTTGGGAAACTACGAGCAGTACTTC
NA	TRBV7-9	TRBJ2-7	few	CASSPEASYEQYF	TGTGCCAGCAGCCCAGAAGCATCCTACGAGCAGTACTTC
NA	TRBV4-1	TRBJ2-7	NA	CASSQALGVYEQYF	TGCGCCAGCAGCCAAGCGTTGGGGGTCTACGAGCAGTACTTC
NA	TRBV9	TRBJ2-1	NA	CASSVGGAEQFF	TGTGCCAGCAGCGTAGGAGGGGCGGAGCAGTTCTTC
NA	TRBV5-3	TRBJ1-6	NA	CARRTDPGNSPLHF	TGTGCCAGAAGAACCGACCCAGGAAATTCACCCCTCCACTTT
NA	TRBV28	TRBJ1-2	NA	CASSPGVGYTF	TGTGCCAGCAGTCCCGGTGTCGGCTACACCTTC
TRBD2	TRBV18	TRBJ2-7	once	CASSPTAGSSYEQYF	TGTGCCAGCTCACCCACAGCGGGGAGCTCCTACGAGCAGTACTTC
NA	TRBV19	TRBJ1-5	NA	CASSRGPLGSNQPQHF	TGTGCCAGTAGTAGGGGACCCCTGGGGAGCAATCAGCCCCAGCATTTT
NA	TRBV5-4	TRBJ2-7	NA	CASSETAKSSYEQYF	TGTGCCAGCAGCGAGACAGCGAAAAGCTCCTACGAGCAGTACTTC
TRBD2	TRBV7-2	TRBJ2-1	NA	CASSSGLAGGPRNEQFF	TGTGCCAGCAGCTCGGGACTAGCGGGGGGGCCCAGGAATGAGCAGTTCTTC
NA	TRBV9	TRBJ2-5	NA	CASSVSGGQTQYF	TGTGCCAGCAGCGTATCCGGGGGGCAGACCCAGTACTTC
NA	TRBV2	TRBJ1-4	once	CASSDSAGFSEKLFF	TGTGCCAGCAGTGACTCCGCCGGATTCAGTGAAAAACTGTTTTTT
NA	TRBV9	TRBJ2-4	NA	CASSPGGGPAGNIQYF	TGTGCCAGCAGCCCAGGTGGGGGCCCGGCGGGAAACATTCAGTACTTC
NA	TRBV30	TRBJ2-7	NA	CAWKGSLDEQYF	TGTGCCTGGAAGGGTAGCCTCGACGAGCAGTACTTC
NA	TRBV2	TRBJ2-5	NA	CASSERGSQETQYF	TGTGCCAGCAGTGAGAGGGGCTCACAAGAGACCCAGTACTTC
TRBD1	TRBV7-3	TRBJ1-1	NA	CASSPGQGLNTEAFF	TGTGCCAGCAGCCCCGGACAGGGGTTGAACACTGAAGCTTTCTTT
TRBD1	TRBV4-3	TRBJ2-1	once	CASSQASGTGSNEQFF	TGCGCCAGCAGCCAGGCGTCCGGGACAGGGTCTAATGAGCAGTTCTTC
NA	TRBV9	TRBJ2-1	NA	CASSVPGSHEQFF	TGTGCCAGCAGCGTCCCAGGGAGCCATGAGCAGTTCTTC
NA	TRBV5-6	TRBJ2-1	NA	CASSLERLGNEQFF	TGTGCCAGCAGCTTGGAAAGACTTGGGAATGAGCAGTTCTTC